The text below deals with one T cell receptor (beta chain). The antigen is not known. The assay was immunoSEQ multiplex PCR, and TCRdb's table has in-frame clones only and misses some. This sample yields 45,000 to 65,000 clones, of which about 81% are seen a single time; 4.3% belongs to the top ten. The source of the sample is a study of vaccination effects on CD4 cells after COVID-19. Broader study findings: Sampling in the study covered few convalescent patients and included no early post-infection timepoints. After vaccination, at late timepoints, clones induced by infection and by vaccine contracted markedly.

With more than nine days of culture completed, CD4+ T cells were isolated. Either the BNT162b2 or mRNA-1273 vaccine was given to participants in two doses. Nobody among the vaccine recipients had prior SARS-CoV-2 infection (nucleocapsid antibodies were negative). Replacing half the medium with IL-2 medium was done on days 3 and 7. J was trimmed by 7 bases and V by 4 bases; bases with no gene match: 2. This CDR3 is built from 13 residues. This rearrangement joins TRBV12-3 or TRBV12-4 to TRBJ2-2, with 8 bases lining up with TRBD2. The sequence came from a human donor who received a COVID-19 vaccine. Sample: CD4+ T cells from PBMCs cultured without peptide, taken after COVID-19 vaccination. This CDR3 is CASSSGRVGELFF. DNA for the CDR3: TGTGCCAGCAGTTCCGGGAGGGTCGGGGAGCTGTTTTTT.